These 2 T cell receptor beta chains share one sample of origin, sequenced in a study of CD8 T cells in ankylosing spondylitis. TCRdb reprocessed the 5' RACE reads via MiXCR and lists one record per CDR3 protein. Seen here are 200,000 to 300,000 distinct CDR3 sequences, over 9.5% observed once, and the top ten hold 2.6%. Material for sequencing was blood, either unsorted or a sorted T cell fraction (not recorded which). Every receptor here comes from a male donor with ankylosing spondylitis or in good health (not recorded which).

In this sample, this clonotype turned up many times. The chain employs TRBV15 and TRBJ2-3; D is unresolved. The CDR3 loop spans 11 amino acids. The germline V gene has CDR1 LNHNV and CDR2 YYDKDF (reference sequence). V was cut by 4 bases and J by 4 bases, with 3 bases left in between. CDR3 residues: CATSKADTQYF. The CDR3 DNA reads TGTGCCACCAGCAAGGCAGATACGCAGTATTTT.

This clonotype was seen repeatedly, ten times or more. The CDR3 protein is CASSQDGVLGTDTQYF. CDR3 nucleotide sequence: TGTGCCAGCAGCCAAGATGGGGTTCTAGGTACAGATACGCAGTATTTT. J is TRBJ2-3 and V is TRBV3-1; D remains ambiguous. This CDR3 comprises 16 residues. The ends were cut back, 0 bases at V and 3 bases at J, with 13 bases in the middle. Germline V gene sequence: CDR1 LGHDT, CDR2 YNNKEL (reference sequence).